The TCR beta chain described here comes from a study of blood T cells in healthy people across ages. Every sample gave at least 5.5 micrograms of total RNA when it was extracted. Then a second PCR, running roughly 7 to 11 cycles, was carried out with a sample-barcoded 5' primer and a J-beta primer mix. Each of the cDNA molecules was tagged by a template-switch adaptor with 12 random nucleotides. TCRdb reanalysed the 5' RACE reads using MiXCR and keeps one entry per CDR3 protein. The table lists about 1.8 million distinct CDR3 sequences, 40% to 55% of them singletons, with roughly 2.1% in the top ten. Comment on this clonotype: Its target is unknown.

The CDR3 has 16 amino acids. CDR1 is DFQATT, CDR2 SNEGSKA, per germline (reference sequence). The V and J ends lost 6 bases and 1 base, in that order; junction bases with no gene match: 12. Findings and limits, study-wide: Observed TCR beta diversity per million T cells went down as age went up. This fall followed a roughly linear course with age. Any conclusive comparison of naive versus antigen-experienced cells was prevented by using unsorted PBMCs.

This receptor was obtained from a middle-aged woman in good health. Sequenced input: blood. The V call is TRBV20-1, the J call TRBJ1-1; 9 positions agree with TRBD1. The CDR3 loop is CSASRDRDRRNTEAFF. In DNA form, the CDR3 reads TGCAGTGCCAGCAGGGACAGGGACAGAAGGAACACTGAAGCTTTCTTT.